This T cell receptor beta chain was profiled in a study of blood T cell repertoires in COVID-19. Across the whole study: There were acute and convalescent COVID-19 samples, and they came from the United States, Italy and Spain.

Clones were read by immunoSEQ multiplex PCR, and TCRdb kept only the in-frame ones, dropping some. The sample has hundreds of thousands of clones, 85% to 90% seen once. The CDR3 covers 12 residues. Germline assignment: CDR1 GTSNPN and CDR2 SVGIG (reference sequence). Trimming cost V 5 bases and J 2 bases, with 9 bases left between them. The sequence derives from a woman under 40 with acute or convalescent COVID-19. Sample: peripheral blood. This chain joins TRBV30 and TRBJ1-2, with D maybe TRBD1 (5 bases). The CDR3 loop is CAWDSPNYGYTF. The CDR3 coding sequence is TGTGCCTGGGACAGCCCGAACTATGGCTACACCTTC.